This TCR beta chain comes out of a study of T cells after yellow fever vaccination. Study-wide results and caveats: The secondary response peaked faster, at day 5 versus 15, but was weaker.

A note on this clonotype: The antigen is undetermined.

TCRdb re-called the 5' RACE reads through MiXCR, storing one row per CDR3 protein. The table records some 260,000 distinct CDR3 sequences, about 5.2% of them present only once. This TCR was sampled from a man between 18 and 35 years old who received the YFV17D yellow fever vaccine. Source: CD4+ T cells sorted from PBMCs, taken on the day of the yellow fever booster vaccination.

CDR3 DNA sequence: TGTGCCAGCAAACTTCCTAGCACAGATACGCAGTATTTT. Translating gives CASKLPSTDTQYF. The chain is built from TRBV6-2 or TRBV6-3 and TRBJ2-3; D ambiguous. The CDR3 runs 13 residues. The V end lost 7 bases, the J end lost 0 bases, and 8 bases lay between the germline ends. The germline V gene encodes CDR1 MNHEY and CDR2 SVGEGT.